The 9 T cell receptor beta chains listed next were all sequenced from one sample in a study of response to subunit inactivated influenza vaccine. One entry per CDR3 protein results from TCRdb running MiXCR on the RT-PCR reads. The table includes 710,000 or so distinct CDR3 sequences, 15% to 18% detected once. Sequencing was performed on PBMCs from blood, taken roughly 12 days after vaccination. The source of these receptors is a man aged 45 to 65 who received an inactivated influenza vaccine.

This clonotype came up a few times. This chain connects TRBV2 to TRBJ2-2, with TRBD1 as a possible D gene (5 bases). Germline loops: CDR1 SNHLY, CDR2 FYNNEI. Trimming cost V 10 bases and J 0 bases, with 12 bases left between them. This CDR3 comprises 14 residues. This CDR3 reads CATRTTANTGELFF. CDR3 DNA: TGTGCCACTCGAACGACAGCGAACACCGGGGAGCTGTTTTTT.

This clonotype was recorded a few times. The V gene is TRBV28, the J gene TRBJ1-2, with TRBD1 identical over 7 bases. The CDR3 consists of 14 residues. CDR1 and CDR2 from the germline V gene are MDHEN and SYDVKM. The J segment lost 9 bases and the V segment lost 6 bases, leaving 13 bases of the junction unmatched. The CDR3 loop reads CASRYPGTDTSYTF. CDR3 bases: TGTGCCAGCAGATATCCGGGGACAGATACGAGCTACACCTTC.

This clonotype was seen repeatedly, ten times or more. For the CDR3, the DNA is TGTGCCAGCAGCTTAGATACCTGGAACACTGAAGCTTTCTTT. This translates into CASSLDTWNTEAFF. The chain uses TRBV7-9 and TRBJ1-1; D gene ambiguous. Deletions cut 1 base from V and 1 base from J, with 7 bases between. The CDR3 is 14 residues long. CDR1 and CDR2 from the germline V gene are SEHNR and FQNEAQ (reference sequence).

The chain employs TRBV10-3 and TRBJ2-7; 9 nucleotides line up with TRBD1. This CDR3 is 14 amino acids long. CDR1 is ENHRY, CDR2 SYGVKD, per germline. The V segment lost 6 bases and the J segment 3 bases; nucleotides outside the gene matches: 6. This CDR3 is CAISTGTGFYEQYF. The CDR3 DNA sequence: TGTGCCATCAGCACCGGGACAGGGTTCTACGAGCAGTACTTC.

The chain recombines TRBV7-8 with TRBJ1-4; 9 bases are shared with TRBD1. V shed 3 bases and J 7 bases; nucleotides not matched to a gene: 6. Germline values: CDR1 SGHVS, CDR2 FQNEAQ. This CDR3 region has 15 residues. The CDR3 DNA sequence: TGTGCCAGCAGCTTTGGGACAGGGCGGAGTGAAAAACTGTTTTTT. Protein product: CASSFGTGRSEKLFF.

This chain connects TRBV10-3 to TRBJ2-7; no firm D call. Germline CDR1 ENHRY, CDR2 SYGVKD. V was shortened by 6 bases and J by 9 bases, with 12 bases between the two germline ends. The CDR3 extends over 11 amino acids. The CDR3 protein is CAIRDQIGQYF. CDR3 bases: TGTGCCATCAGAGACCAGATTGGGCAGTACTTC.

This clonotype came up a few times. The rearrangement uses TRBV20-1 and TRBJ2-7; D not certain. Germline V gene data show CDR1 as DFQATT and CDR2 as SNEGSKA (reference sequence). V lost 1 base to trimming and J lost 2 bases, with 9 bases between them. The CDR3 has 13 residues. CDR3 residues: CSARGVLAYEQYF. In DNA form, the CDR3 reads TGCAGTGCTAGAGGTGTCCTTGCCTACGAGCAGTACTTC.

This clonotype was seen more than once but under ten times. The chain is built from TRBV28 and TRBJ2-5; D might be TRBD1 (6 bases). The CDR3 contains 16 residues. CDR1 MDHEN and CDR2 SYDVKM come from the germline V gene. Trimming removed 5 bases at V and 0 bases at J, with 16 bases between. The DNA for the CDR3 is TGTGCCAGCAGTGGTCCGGGACACCCGTACCAAGAGACCCAGTACTTC. Translating it yields CASSGPGHPYQETQYF.

V usage is TRBV20-1 and J usage is TRBJ2-1; TRBD2 might be the D (5 bases). V lost 6 bases and J lost 0, with 15 bases in between. This CDR3 is 15 amino acids long. Germline CDR1 and CDR2: DFQATT and SNEGSKA (reference sequence). The CDR3 DNA sequence: TGCAGTGCCGAGAGCGGTTCAAGCTCCTACAATGAGCAGTTCTTC. Its protein product is CSAESGSSSYNEQFF.